The 9 T cell receptor beta chains in this list originate from one sample, sequenced in a study of blood T cell repertoires in COVID-19. The method was immunoSEQ multiplex PCR; TCRdb's version includes in-frame clones alone and lacks a portion of them. The table lists fewer than 650,000 clones, less than 90% of them singletons. The sequenced sample consisted of peripheral blood. The receptor set was obtained from a woman between 45 and 60 years old with COVID-19, enrolled during active disease.

V gene TRBV11-1 combines with J gene TRBJ2-3; 7 bases match TRBD2. The germline CDR1 and CDR2 sequences are SGHAT and FQDESV (reference sequence). The CDR3 totals 16 residues. V gave up 5 bases and J gave up 3 bases; unmatched junction bases: 11. In DNA form, the CDR3 reads TGTGCCAGCAGCCCGACCCGGGGGGTTGGGACAGATACGCAGTATTTT. Amino acids: CASSPTRGVGTDTQYF.

The chain links TRBV5-1 to TRBJ2-4, with 8 bases aligning to TRBD1. The trim removed 5 bases at V and 3 bases at J, leaving 10 bases unmatched. The length of the CDR3 is 16 residues. CDR1 and CDR2 (germline): SGHRS, YFSETQ. The CDR3 is CASSFTGGRYKNIQYF. The DNA for the CDR3 is TGCGCCAGCAGTTTTACAGGGGGTCGGTACAAAAACATTCAGTACTTC.

The rearrangement uses TRBV29-1 and TRBJ1-4; the D gene is possibly TRBD1 (5 bases). V lost 3 bases, J lost 6 bases, and 14 bases lay in between. Germline CDR1 and CDR2: SQVTM and ANQGSEA. The CDR3 spans 14 residues. This CDR3 is CSVEIRGLDEKLFF. CDR3 sequence (DNA): TGCAGCGTTGAGATTCGGGGGTTGGATGAAAAACTGTTTTTT.

The rearrangement uses TRBV30 and TRBJ2-5; 9 bases align to TRBD2. Germline V lookup: CDR1 GTSNPN, CDR2 SVGIG (reference sequence). This CDR3 has 15 residues. V trimming: 1 base; J trimming: 7 bases; junction bases outside the gene matches: 10. The CDR3 DNA is TGTGCCTGGAGTGCTACGGGACTAGCTAGGGCGACCCAGTACTTC. As protein: CAWSATGLARATQYF.

The genes are TRBV7-9 and TRBJ2-1; TRBD2 matches 9 bases. CDR3 size: 14 residues. J gave up 8 bases and V 11 bases, and 13 bases lay outside the gene matches. Looked up from germline, CDR1 is SEHNR and CDR2 is FQNEAQ (reference sequence). The CDR3 coding sequence is TGTGCCTGCGGGAGGGGCGGGGGCAGCGATGAGCAGTTCTTC. Amino acid sequence: CACGRGGGSDEQFF.

This clone was seen a handful of times. The chain joins TRBV9 to TRBJ2-7; weak D call: TRBD1 (6 bases). This CDR3 comprises 15 residues. Germline CDR1 reads SGDLS; CDR2 reads YYNGEE. The V end lost 0 bases, the J end lost 4 bases, and 14 bases lay between the germline ends. The CDR3 coding sequence is TGTGCCAGCAGCGTAGACGGGACACTTCATTACGAGCAGTACTTC. It encodes CASSVDGTLHYEQYF.

There are many counts of this clone. The chain couples TRBV18 to TRBJ2-2; possibly TRBD2 for D (6 bases). The V gene lost 1 base and the J gene lost 1 base, with 13 bases spanning the gap. CDR1 is KGHSH, CDR2 LQKENI, per germline. This CDR3 region has 17 residues. The CDR3 region has the DNA TGTGCCAGCTCACCACGCGGGGCGGGAAGGAACACCGGGGAGCTGTTTTTT. As protein: CASSPRGAGRNTGELFF.

J is TRBJ2-3 and V is TRBV7-8; 9 bases agree with TRBD1. V lost 4 bases, J lost 4 bases, and 6 bases stayed unmatched. Germline V gene data show CDR1 as SGHVS and CDR2 as FQNEAQ. This CDR3 has 15 residues. The CDR3 spells CASSSGQGEADTQYF. For the CDR3, the DNA is TGTGCCAGCAGCTCGGGACAGGGAGAGGCAGATACGCAGTATTTT.

The V and J genes are TRBV11-2 and TRBJ1-2; 7 positions agree with TRBD1. The V gene's germline CDR1 is SGHAT and CDR2 FQNNGV. Losses at the gene ends were 5 bases for V and 0 bases for J; bases not matched to a gene: 3. The CDR3 has 14 residues. CDR3 DNA sequence: TGTGCCAGCAGCCACAGGGGAGCTAACTATGGCTACACCTTC. Protein product: CASSHRGANYGYTF.